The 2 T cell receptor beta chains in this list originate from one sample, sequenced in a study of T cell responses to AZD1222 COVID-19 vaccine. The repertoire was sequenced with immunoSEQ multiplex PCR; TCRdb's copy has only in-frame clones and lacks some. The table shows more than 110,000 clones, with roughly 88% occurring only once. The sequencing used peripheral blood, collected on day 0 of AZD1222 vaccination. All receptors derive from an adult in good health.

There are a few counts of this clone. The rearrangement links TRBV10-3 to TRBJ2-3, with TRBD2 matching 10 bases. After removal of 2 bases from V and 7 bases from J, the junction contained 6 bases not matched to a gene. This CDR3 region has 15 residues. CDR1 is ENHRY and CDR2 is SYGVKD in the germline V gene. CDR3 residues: CAISEPAGGPNTQYF. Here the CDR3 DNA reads TGTGCCATCAGTGAGCCAGCGGGAGGGCCGAATACGCAGTATTTT.

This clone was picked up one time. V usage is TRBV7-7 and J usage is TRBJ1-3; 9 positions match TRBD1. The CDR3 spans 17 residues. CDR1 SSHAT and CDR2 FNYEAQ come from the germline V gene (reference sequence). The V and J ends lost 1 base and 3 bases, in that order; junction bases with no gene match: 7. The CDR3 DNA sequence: TGTGCCAGCAGCTTAGGGACCGGGACAGGGAATGGAAACACCATATATTTT. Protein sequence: CASSLGTGTGNGNTIYF.